Each of the 30 T cell receptor beta chains below was sequenced from the same sample in a study of neurological immune-mediated disorders. One entry per CDR3 protein, called by TCRdb with MiXCR from the 5' RACE reads. The sample has 130,000 or so distinct CDR3 sequences; around 3% are singletons. What was sequenced was PBMCs. These TCRs come from a woman aged 25 to 39 with multiple sclerosis.

This clonotype was observed at least ten times. This chain links TRBV29-1 with TRBJ2-3; D is unresolved. CDR1 and CDR2 (germline): SQVTM, ANQGSEA. The length of the CDR3 is 15 residues. Trimming took off 6 bases at V and 1 base at J, with 17 bases between the two ends. CDR3 bases: TGCAGCGTACAGTTAAGGCTAGAAGGCACAGATACGCAGTATTTT. It codes for CSVQLRLEGTDTQYF.

The table lists this clonotype with many counts. The rearrangement uses TRBV29-1 and TRBJ1-1; no firm D call. There are 12 residues in the CDR3. CDR1 is SQVTM and CDR2 is ANQGSEA in the germline V gene. V lost 3 bases, J lost 11 bases, and 16 bases lay in between. The CDR3 region is CSVDRATRYAFF. Written as DNA, the CDR3 is TGCAGCGTTGACAGAGCCACCCGGTATGCTTTCTTT.

This clonotype was seen ten or more times. The rearrangement uses TRBV3-1 and TRBJ1-2; 10 positions match TRBD1. The CDR3 consists of 15 residues. V dropped 4 bases and J dropped 4; count of bases not matched to a gene: 6. Germline V gene data show CDR1 as LGHDT and CDR2 as YNNKEL (reference sequence). This CDR3 reads CASSPTGGAGYGYTF. CDR3 DNA: TGTGCCAGCAGCCCGACAGGGGGCGCTGGCTATGGCTACACCTTC. Full variable domain (outside the CDR3, taken from reference TRBV3-1 and TRBJ1-2): DTAVSQTPKYLVTQMGNDKSIKCEQNLGHDTMYWYKQDSKKFLKIMFSYNNKELIINETVPNRFSPKSPDKAHLNLHINSLELGDSAVYFCASSPTGGAGYGYTFGSGTRLTVV.

At least ten counts were recorded for this clonotype. The V and J genes are TRBV6-5 and TRBJ2-2, with 10 bases that match TRBD1. V dropped 5 bases and J dropped 8; count of bases not matched to a gene: 8. CDR1 is MNHEY and CDR2 is SVGAGI in the germline V gene. This CDR3 contains 15 residues. The CDR3 sequence: CASSTGTGDWGELFF. The CDR3, as DNA: TGTGCCAGCAGTACCGGGACAGGGGATTGGGGGGAGCTGTTTTTT.

The sample holds many counts of this clonotype. The J gene is TRBJ1-1, the V gene TRBV20-1; maybe TRBD1 (6 bases). Germline-derived CDR1 and CDR2 are DFQATT and SNEGSKA (reference sequence). CDR3 size: 14 residues. V lost 6 bases to trimming and J lost 3 bases, with 17 bases between them. The CDR3 protein is CSAQERGAHTEAFF. The CDR3 region has the DNA TGCAGTGCACAAGAGAGGGGGGCGCACACTGAAGCTTTCTTT.

In its sample, this clonotype was seen many times. The V call is TRBV15, the J call TRBJ2-1; D unclear. This CDR3 is 14 amino acids long. V was trimmed by 0 bases and J by 9 bases, leaving 12 bases between them. Germline CDR1 reads LNHNV; CDR2 reads YYDKDF (reference sequence). The DNA of the CDR3 is TGTGCCACCAGCAGAGATCCGACGACGGGTGAGCAGTTCTTC. It specifies CATSRDPTTGEQFF. Full variable domain (rest looked up from reference TRBV15 and TRBJ2-1): DAMVIQNPRYQVTQFGKPVTLSCSQTLNHNVMYWYQQKSSQAPKLLFHYYDKDFNNEADTPDNFQSRRPNTSFCFLDIRSPGLGDTAMYLCATSRDPTTGEQFFGPGTRLTVL.

This clonotype was counted many times. The DNA of the CDR3 is TGTGCCAGCAGCTTAGAAAGGGGGGTGGGGGAAAAACTGTTTTTT. Translation gives CASSLERGVGEKLFF. V is TRBV7-2 and J is TRBJ1-4; a weak D match, TRBD1 (6 bases). Germline-derived CDR1 and CDR2 are SGHTA and FQGNSA. CDR3 length: 15 residues. Trimming left V 1 base short and J 8 bases short, with 14 bases between.

Ten or more counts support this clonotype. V is TRBV27 and J is TRBJ2-3; D is possibly TRBD2 (6 bases). Trimming took 5 bases from V and 0 from J, leaving 21 bases between them. Germline loops: CDR1 MNHEY, CDR2 SMNVEV (reference sequence). The length of the CDR3 is 18 residues. DNA for the CDR3: TGTGCCAGCAGTCCCCGGGATAGCGGCCCCTCTAGCACAGATACGCAGTATTTT. This codes for CASSPRDSGPSSTDTQYF.

There are many counts of this clonotype. This chain connects TRBV20-1 to TRBJ2-1; D unresolved. Germline V CDR1 and CDR2: DFQATT, SNEGSKA (reference sequence). The CDR3 covers 15 residues. Trimming took off 0 bases at V and 1 base at J, with 10 bases between the two ends. CDR3 in DNA: TGCAGTGCTAGAGATGTTAGCAGGTCCTACAATGAGCAGTTCTTC. Its translation is CSARDVSRSYNEQFF.

This clonotype came up many times. J is TRBJ1-1 and V is TRBV6-5; 7 bases match TRBD1. Per the germline V gene, CDR1 is MNHEY and CDR2 is SVGAGI. Trimming at V came to 7 bases and at J to 1 base, leaving 9 bases not matched to a gene. The length of the CDR3 is 15 residues. The CDR3 nucleotides read TGTGCCAGCACCCCACGCAGGGGGAAGAACACTGAAGCTTTCTTT. It yields the protein CASTPRRGKNTEAFF.

This clonotype showed up many times. The CDR3 loop is CASSETGDGNTIYF. The CDR3 DNA follows: TGTGCCAGCAGCGAAACAGGGGATGGAAACACCATATATTTT. This chain connects TRBV7-2 to TRBJ1-3; 7 positions agree with TRBD1. Germline assignment: CDR1 SGHTA and CDR2 FQGNSA. Trimming cost V 5 bases and J 3 bases; bases outside gene matches: 4. The CDR3 runs 14 residues.

Ten or more counts support this clonotype. This chain joins TRBV5-5 and TRBJ2-2; D gene uncertain. V was shortened by 3 bases and J by 6 bases, with 12 bases between the two germline ends. Germline V gene sequence: CDR1 SGHKS, CDR2 YYEKEE (reference sequence). The CDR3 sequence is 14 residues long. CDR3 DNA: TGTGCCAGCAGCTCCCCTGCCGGCGCCGGGGAGCTGTTTTTT. The encoded protein is CASSSPAGAGELFF.

This clonotype was observed many times. The chain couples TRBV29-1 to TRBJ1-1; TRBD1 agrees at 7 bases. The CDR3 spans 13 residues. The germline V gene encodes CDR1 SQVTM and CDR2 ANQGSEA. V was clipped by 4 bases and J by 3 bases; unmatched bases: 5. CDR3 sequence (DNA): TGCAGCGTTGTCGGGCAGGGGGACACTGAAGCTTTCTTT. Protein sequence: CSVVGQGDTEAFF.

This clonotype was observed many times. The V call is TRBV7-9, the J call TRBJ1-2; 7 bases are shared with TRBD1. V gave up 3 bases and J gave up 7 bases; unmatched junction bases: 11. CDR3 length: 15 amino acids. Per germline, CDR1 SEHNR and CDR2 FQNEAQ (reference sequence). The CDR3 region has the DNA TGTGCCAGCAGCTTTGCCCCCCGGGCAGGGGGTGGCTACACCTTC. Translation gives CASSFAPRAGGGYTF.

This clonotype occurred many times. The chain is built from TRBV5-6 and TRBJ2-5; unclear D gene. This CDR3 has 11 residues. Between the trimmed V and J ends, which lost 0 bases and 7 bases, there was a span of 4 bases. Germline CDR1 reads SGHDT; CDR2 reads YYEEEE. CDR3 amino acids: CASSLVGTQYF. The DNA of the CDR3 is TGTGCCAGCAGCTTGGTGGGGACCCAGTACTTC.

As DNA, the CDR3 is TGTGCCAGCAGCTTGGACGCGGGAGAGAACACTGAAGCTTTCTTT. Translating it yields CASSLDAGENTEAFF. The chain recombines TRBV5-8 with TRBJ1-1; the D is unclear. The CDR3 length is 15 residues. Germline CDR1 is SGHTS and CDR2 is YDEGEE. V gave up 0 bases and J gave up 1 base, with 10 bases separating them.

This clonotype showed up many times. The V gene is TRBV10-3, the J gene TRBJ2-1; 10 bases map to TRBD1. Trimming removed 3 bases from V and 6 bases from J; junction bases left unmatched: 5. Germline V gene sequence: CDR1 ENHRY, CDR2 SYGVKD. The CDR3 sequence is 15 residues long. The CDR3 nucleotides read TGTGCCATCAGTGATCGGGACAGGGGAGGCAATGAGCAGTTCTTC. Translation: CAISDRDRGGNEQFF.

This clonotype has a count of ten or more. V gene TRBV6-6 combines with J gene TRBJ1-3; no definite D call. The CDR3 consists of 14 residues. V was shortened by 2 bases and J by 0 bases, with 5 bases between the two germline ends. Germline-derived CDR1 and CDR2 are MNHNY and SVGAGI (reference sequence). The CDR3 bases are TGTGCCAGCAGTTACACCAGCTCTGGAAACACCATATATTTT. It encodes CASSYTSSGNTIYF.

This clonotype was counted many times. The rearrangement uses TRBV4-3 and TRBJ1-2; D might be TRBD1 (5 bases). Trimming left V 4 bases short and J 6 bases short, with 24 bases between. Germline V gives CDR1 LGHNA, CDR2 YSLEER. The CDR3 is 17 amino acids. Written as DNA, the CDR3 is TGCGCCAGCAGCCCTTGGTTATTGGTAGGCAGGGAGGATGGCTACACCTTC. The encoded protein is CASSPWLLVGREDGYTF.

Regarding this clonotype: It is likely a read error, because the conserved phenylalanine at the end of the CDR3 is missing. The V gene is TRBV3-1, the J gene TRBJ2-2, with D tentatively TRBD1 (6 bases). The CDR3 runs 16 residues. Germline CDR1 and CDR2: LGHDT and YNNKEL (reference sequence). Trimming took off 4 bases at V and 5 bases at J, with 17 bases between the two ends. The CDR3 is CASSLLGGSGTGELFN. The CDR3 coding sequence is TGTGCCAGCAGCCTGTTAGGGGGTTCGGGAACCGGGGAGCTGTTTAAT.

Ten or more counts support this clonotype. This rearrangement joins TRBV6-5 to TRBJ2-1, with 11 nucleotides matching TRBD2. The CDR3 length is 16 residues. Per the germline V gene, CDR1 is MNHEY and CDR2 is SVGAGI. The V and J ends lost 6 bases and 5 bases, in that order; junction bases with no gene match: 9. In nucleotides, the CDR3 is TGTGCCAGCAGCGGCTTCGGGACTAGCGGAAACAATGAGCAGTTCTTC. Translation gives CASSGFGTSGNNEQFF.

This clonotype came up many times. V usage is TRBV6-5 and J usage is TRBJ2-3; no firm D call. Trimming left V 4 bases short and J 4 bases short, with 9 bases between. CDR3 size: 13 residues. Germline CDR1 and CDR2: MNHEY and SVGAGI. The CDR3 region is CASSFVAADTQYF. The CDR3 nucleotides read TGTGCCAGCAGTTTTGTGGCAGCAGATACGCAGTATTTT.

This clonotype was found many times. CDR3 sequence (DNA): TGCAGTGTCGGCAGAAGCAATCAGCCCCAGCATTTT. Protein: CSVGRSNQPQHF. This chain links TRBV20-1 with TRBJ1-5; D gene unclear. The germline V and J ends were trimmed by 7 bases and 1 base, with 8 bases remaining between them. The CDR3 is 12 amino acids. The germline CDR1 and CDR2 sequences are DFQATT and SNEGSKA (reference sequence).

This clonotype was counted at least ten times. The J gene is TRBJ2-1, the V gene TRBV29-1, with D possibly TRBD1 on 8 matching bases. The V end was cut by 7 bases, the J end by 8 bases, with 24 bases between. The germline CDR1 and CDR2 sequences are SQVTM and ANQGSEA. The CDR3 has 15 residues. The CDR3 is CSARGRQGLRDEQFF. The CDR3 DNA sequence: TGCAGCGCGCGGGGGAGACAGGGGCTACGGGATGAGCAGTTCTTC.

Worth noting for this clonotype: This may arise from a read error, as a much more abundant clone is one base away. The V gene is TRBV6-2 or TRBV6-3, the J gene TRBJ2-7; D is possibly TRBD1 (5 bases). The CDR3 loop spans 14 amino acids. Germline assignment: CDR1 MNHEY and CDR2 SVGEGT. The V end lost 2 bases, the J end lost 5 bases, and 13 bases lay between the germline ends. DNA of the CDR3: TGTGCCAGCAGTTACCAGGGTAACAAGAACGAGCAGTACTTC. This translates into CASSYQGNKNEQYF.

This clonotype was picked up many times. The rearrangement links TRBV6-6 to TRBJ1-5; D not resolved. V gave up 0 bases and J gave up 6 bases, with 12 bases separating them. Germline loops: CDR1 MNHNY, CDR2 SVGAGI (reference sequence). The CDR3 consists of 15 residues. CDR3 sequence reads: CASSYSERIAQPQHF. The DNA for the CDR3 is TGTGCCAGCAGTTACTCAGAACGGATTGCTCAGCCCCAGCATTTT.

The table lists this clonotype with many counts. This chain links TRBV20-1 with TRBJ2-1; the D gene is possibly TRBD2 (6 bases). This CDR3 contains 13 residues. The germline V gene encodes CDR1 DFQATT and CDR2 SNEGSKA (reference sequence). V was clipped by 3 bases and J by 5 bases, with 11 bases between them. The CDR3 nucleotides are TGCAGTGCTAGTCCTAGCGTTGACAATGAGCAGTTCTTC. Its translation is CSASPSVDNEQFF.

This clonotype was counted at least ten times. This chain connects TRBV6-6 to TRBJ1-1, with 7 positions matching TRBD1. CDR1 MNHNY and CDR2 SVGAGI come from the germline V gene (reference sequence). The CDR3 spans 12 residues. The trim removed 6 bases at V and 10 bases at J, leaving 8 bases unmatched. CDR3 residues: CASSYRGYLAFF. The CDR3 DNA sequence: TGTGCCAGCAGCTACAGGGGTTATTTAGCTTTCTTT.

This clonotype was counted ten times or more. The CDR3 DNA follows: TGTGCCAGCAGCCAAGTCCCTCGGCAGGTCCCCTCCTACGAGCAGTACTTC. Residues: CASSQVPRQVPSYEQYF. The chain employs TRBV14 and TRBJ2-7, with no clear D. V lost 1 base and J lost 0, with 16 bases in between. CDR1 is SGHDN, CDR2 FVKESK, per germline. CDR3 size: 17 residues.

This clonotype was seen many times. The V gene is TRBV12-3 or TRBV12-4, the J gene TRBJ2-5, with 7 positions matching TRBD1. The CDR3 length is 14 residues. With V trimmed by 4 bases and J by 1 base, 3 bases remained unmatched. The CDR3 nucleotides are TGTGCCAGCAGTTCCTGGGACAGCCAAGAGACCCAGTACTTC. Protein: CASSSWDSQETQYF.